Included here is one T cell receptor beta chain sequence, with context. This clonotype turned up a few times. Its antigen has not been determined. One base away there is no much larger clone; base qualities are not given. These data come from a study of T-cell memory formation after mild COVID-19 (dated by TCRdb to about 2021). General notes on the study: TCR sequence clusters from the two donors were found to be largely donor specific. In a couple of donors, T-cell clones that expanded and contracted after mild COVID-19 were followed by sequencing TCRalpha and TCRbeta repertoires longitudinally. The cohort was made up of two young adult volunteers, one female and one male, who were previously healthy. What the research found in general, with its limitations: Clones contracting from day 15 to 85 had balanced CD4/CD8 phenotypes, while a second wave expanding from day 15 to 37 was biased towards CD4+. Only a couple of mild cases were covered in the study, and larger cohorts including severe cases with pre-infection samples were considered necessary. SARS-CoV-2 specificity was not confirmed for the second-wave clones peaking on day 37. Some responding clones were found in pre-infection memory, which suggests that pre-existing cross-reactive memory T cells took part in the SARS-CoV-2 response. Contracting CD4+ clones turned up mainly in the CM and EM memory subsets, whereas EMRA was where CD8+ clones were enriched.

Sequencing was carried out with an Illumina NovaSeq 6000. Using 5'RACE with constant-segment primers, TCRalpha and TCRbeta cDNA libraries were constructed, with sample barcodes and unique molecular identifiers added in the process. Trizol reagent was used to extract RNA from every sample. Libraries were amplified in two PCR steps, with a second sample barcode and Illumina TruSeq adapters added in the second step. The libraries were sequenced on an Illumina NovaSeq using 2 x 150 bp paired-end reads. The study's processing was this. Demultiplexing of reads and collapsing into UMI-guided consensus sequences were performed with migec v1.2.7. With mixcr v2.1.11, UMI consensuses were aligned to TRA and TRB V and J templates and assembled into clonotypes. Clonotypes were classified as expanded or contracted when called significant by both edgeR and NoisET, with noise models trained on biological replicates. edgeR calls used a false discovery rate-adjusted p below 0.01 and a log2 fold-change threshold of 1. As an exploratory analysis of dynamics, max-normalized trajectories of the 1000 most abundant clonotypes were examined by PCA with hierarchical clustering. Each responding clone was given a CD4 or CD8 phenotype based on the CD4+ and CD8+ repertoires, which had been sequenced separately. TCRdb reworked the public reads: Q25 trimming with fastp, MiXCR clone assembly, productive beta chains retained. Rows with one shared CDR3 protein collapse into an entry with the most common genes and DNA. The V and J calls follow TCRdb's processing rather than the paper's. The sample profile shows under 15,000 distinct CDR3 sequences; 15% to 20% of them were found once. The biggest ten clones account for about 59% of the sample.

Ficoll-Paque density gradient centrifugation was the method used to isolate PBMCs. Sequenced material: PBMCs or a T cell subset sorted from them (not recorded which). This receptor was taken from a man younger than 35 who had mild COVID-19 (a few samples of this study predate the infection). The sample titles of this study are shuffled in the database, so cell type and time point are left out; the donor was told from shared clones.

The DNA sequence reads TGTGCCAGCGGTTTGGGTCGGGGGTCCTACAATGAGCAGTTCTTC. It translates to CASGLGRGSYNEQFF. The V gene is TRBV25-1 and the J gene is TRBJ2-1, and TRBD2 may be the D gene, going by 6 matching bases. CDR1 and CDR2 were assigned from the germline V gene as MGHDK and SYGVNS. Between the V and J ends, shortened by 8 bases and 1 base respectively, the junction contains 15 bases. Its CDR3 holds 15 amino acids, cysteine through phenylalanine. Here the CDR3 DNA is all that survives: 45 bases in frame from base 1.